This entry lists 20 T cell receptor beta chains sequenced from one sample in a study of neurological immune-mediated disorders. MiXCR, run by TCRdb on the 5' RACE reads, gives a single entry per CDR3 protein. Found here are some 89,000 distinct CDR3 sequences, about 4% of them singletons; the top ten hold approximately 5.4%. Indicated time point: longitudinal time-point 3. The sample was PBMCs. The receptors derive from an older woman with multiple sclerosis.

This clonotype was observed at least ten times. The chain recombines TRBV20-1 with TRBJ2-3; D gene unclear. Germline lookup yields CDR1 DFQATT and CDR2 SNEGSKA (reference sequence). V dropped 4 bases and J dropped 4 bases, with 9 bases sitting between them. The CDR3 has 12 residues. CDR3 sequence (DNA): TGCAGTGCTAACGGTGTCCCAGATACGCAGTATTTT. Translating it yields CSANGVPDTQYF.

In its sample, this clonotype was seen many times. The rearrangement joins TRBV7-9 to TRBJ2-1; no clear D. Trimming pared 5 bases from V and 6 bases from J, leaving 8 bases between. CDR1 is SEHNR and CDR2 is FQNEAQ in the germline V gene (reference sequence). The CDR3 runs 12 residues. For the CDR3, the DNA is TGTGCCAGCAGCCCTGTAGGCAATGAGCAGTTCTTC. Translation: CASSPVGNEQFF.

This clonotype was counted many times. The chain recombines TRBV27 with TRBJ2-7; 11 bases map to TRBD1. V trimming: 5 bases; J trimming: 4 bases; junction bases outside the gene matches: 4. From germline, CDR1 is MNHEY and CDR2 SMNVEV (reference sequence). The CDR3 has 14 amino acids. The CDR3 is CASSRTGGLYEQYF. CDR3 nucleotide sequence: TGTGCCAGCAGTAGGACAGGGGGCCTTTACGAGCAGTACTTC.

This clonotype appeared many times. The chain carries TRBV2 and TRBJ2-7; TRBD2 aligns across 10 bases. Per germline, CDR1 SNHLY and CDR2 FYNNEI. CDR3 length: 15 residues. V shed 7 bases and J 0 bases; nucleotides not matched to a gene: 6. The CDR3 here is CASIFSGGPSYEQYF. The CDR3 nucleotides read TGTGCCAGCATCTTTAGCGGGGGGCCCTCCTACGAGCAGTACTTC.

Of note for this clonotype: A read error may be the cause here, since a much bigger clone is one base away. The chain joins TRBV28 to TRBJ2-7, with 9 bases lining up with TRBD1. V shed 10 bases, J shed 4 bases, and the junction held 11 bases outside the gene matches. CDR3 length: 14 amino acids. Germline V gene lookup returns CDR1 MDHEN and CDR2 SYDVKM. CDR3 in DNA: TGTGCCATTACATGGGACAGGGCTTCGTACGAGCAGTACTTC. Residues: CAITWDRASYEQYF.

This clonotype was seen ten or more times. This chain links TRBV28 with TRBJ2-7; D unresolved. Germline-derived CDR1 and CDR2 are MDHEN and SYDVKM. Trimming stripped 4 bases from V and 5 bases from J, with 12 bases between. The CDR3 contains 13 residues. The CDR3 nucleotides are TGTGCCAGCAGTTGGCCGCAGGTCAACGAGCAGTACTTC. This sequence encodes CASSWPQVNEQYF.

This clonotype showed up many times. This chain connects TRBV7-2 to TRBJ2-3; D is possibly TRBD2 (6 bases). The V end lost 5 bases, the J end lost 7 bases, and 19 bases lay between the germline ends. CDR1 and CDR2 (germline): SGHTA, FQGNSA. This CDR3 is 15 amino acids long. CDR3 amino acids: CASSLWDSLGHTQYF. The CDR3, as DNA: TGTGCCAGCAGCCTCTGGGACTCGCTCGGGCATACGCAGTATTTT.

This clonotype was seen repeatedly, ten times or more. The CDR3 here is CASSFRHPATNEKLFF. The CDR3 DNA is TGTGCCAGCAGCTTTAGACACCCTGCAACTAATGAAAAACTGTTTTTT. This chain uses TRBV5-5 with TRBJ1-4; no clear D. The CDR3 loop spans 16 amino acids. Germline CDR1 SGHKS, CDR2 YYEKEE (reference sequence). The V gene lost 2 bases and the J gene lost 0 bases, with 11 bases spanning the gap.

This clonotype was counted ten times or more. V gene TRBV6-4 combines with J gene TRBJ1-4; unclear D gene. CDR1 is MRHNA, CDR2 SNTAGT, per germline. The CDR3 runs to 14 residues. V gave up 0 bases and J gave up 4 bases, with 6 bases separating them. For the CDR3, the DNA is TGTGCCAGCAGTGACTCGCCGGGTAATGAAAAACTGTTTTTT. Translating it yields CASSDSPGNEKLFF.

Points on this clonotype: Being one base from a much bigger clone, this may be a read error. The J gene is TRBJ2-7, the V gene TRBV20-1, with D perhaps TRBD2 (6 bases). V lost 6 bases and J 5 bases, leaving 11 bases between the germline ends. The CDR3 is 11 residues long. Germline CDR1 is DFQATT and CDR2 is SNEGSKA (reference sequence). The CDR3 here is CSADRGNEQYF. CDR3 sequence (DNA): TGCAGTGCGGACCGGGGGAACGAGCAGTACTTC.

This clonotype has ten or more counts. The chain has TRBV12-3 or TRBV12-4 and TRBJ2-5, with 7 bases fitting TRBD1. The CDR3 covers 15 residues. Unmatched junction bases numbered 8, after V lost 6 bases and J lost 1 base. CDR3 loop: CASSSIGTAQETQYF. The CDR3 region has the DNA TGTGCCAGCAGCTCCATCGGGACAGCCCAAGAGACCCAGTACTTC.

This clonotype has ten or more counts. The genes are TRBV29-1 and TRBJ1-1; a weak D match, TRBD1 (6 bases). The CDR3 sequence is 13 residues long. The germline gives CDR1 SQVTM, CDR2 ANQGSEA. V lost 7 bases and J 7 bases, leaving 19 bases between the germline ends. The CDR3 is CSAGKQGESEAFF. The CDR3 region has the DNA TGCAGCGCCGGTAAACAGGGCGAAAGTGAAGCTTTCTTT.

This clonotype was detected many times. V is TRBV20-1 and J is TRBJ2-5; tentative D call: TRBD1 (7 bases). This CDR3 is 15 amino acids long. V lost 1 base and J 4 bases, leaving 16 bases between the germline ends. In germline, CDR1 is DFQATT, CDR2 SNEGSKA (reference sequence). This chain's CDR3 is CSARGRGLARETQYF. For the CDR3, the DNA is TGCAGTGCTAGAGGAAGGGGGCTAGCGAGAGAGACCCAGTACTTC.

This clonotype was counted at least ten times. This sequence joins TRBV11-2 and TRBJ2-5; D is unclear. CDR1 SGHAT and CDR2 FQNNGV come from the germline V gene. This CDR3 is built from 14 residues. V was shortened by 5 bases and J by 5 bases, with 15 bases between the two germline ends. In nucleotides, the CDR3 is TGTGCCAGCAGCCCCAAGGGATTCGGGGAGACCCAGTACTTC. It translates to CASSPKGFGETQYF.

This clonotype showed up many times. The J gene is TRBJ2-7, the V gene TRBV5-1, with TRBD1 matching 12 bases. Trimming cost V 4 bases and J 6 bases; bases outside gene matches: 8. The CDR3 runs to 15 residues. CDR1 and CDR2 from the germline V gene are SGHRS and YFSETQ. The CDR3, as DNA: TGCGCCAGCAGCCCACCGGGACAGGGGGCGCGCGAGCAGTACTTC. It encodes CASSPPGQGAREQYF.

This clonotype occurred many times. At one end, the junction sequence differs from germline, possibly due to a read error. The chain couples TRBV15 to TRBJ2-3; 12 nucleotides line up with TRBD2. There are 15 residues in the CDR3. Germline lookup yields CDR1 LNHNV and CDR2 YYDKDF (reference sequence). CDR3 loop: CATSRDELAGGRRHF. CDR3 coding DNA: TGTGCCACCAGCAGAGATGAACTAGCGGGGGGCCGCCGGCATTTT.

At least ten counts were recorded for this clonotype. This rearrangement joins TRBV4-2 to TRBJ2-3; the match to TRBD1 covers 7 bases. The CDR3 length is 18 residues. Unmatched junction bases numbered 12, after V lost 1 base and J lost 2 bases. Germline V gene data show CDR1 as LGHNA and CDR2 as YNFKEQ. This chain's CDR3 is CASSQVEPGTAYTDTQYF. DNA for the CDR3: TGTGCCAGCAGCCAAGTCGAACCTGGGACAGCTTACACAGATACGCAGTATTTT.

Ten or more counts support this clonotype. The chain carries TRBV7-2 and TRBJ1-1, with D unclear. This CDR3 is built from 15 residues. From germline, CDR1 is SGHTA and CDR2 FQGNSA. Trimming stripped 8 bases from V and 0 bases from J, with 16 bases between. DNA of the CDR3: TGTGCCAGCTCCCCAATCGGAGCCTTGAACACTGAAGCTTTCTTT. Translation gives CASSPIGALNTEAFF.

This clonotype was counted many times. The chain employs TRBV28 and TRBJ1-5; no definite D call. The CDR3 runs to 12 residues. The V and J ends lost 1 base and 4 bases respectively, with 2 bases between them. CDR1 is MDHEN, CDR2 SYDVKM, per germline. For the CDR3, the DNA is TGTGCCAGCAGTTTATATAATCAGCCCCAGCATTTT. It yields the protein CASSLYNQPQHF.

This clonotype was detected many times. The chain uses TRBV19 and TRBJ1-1; no clear D gene. CDR1 is LNHDA and CDR2 is SQIVND in the germline V gene (reference sequence). Trimming took off 5 bases at V and 0 bases at J, with 7 bases between the two ends. The CDR3 consists of 13 residues. The CDR3 spells CASSGQLNTEAFF. The CDR3 nucleotides read TGTGCCAGTAGTGGTCAGTTGAACACTGAAGCTTTCTTT.